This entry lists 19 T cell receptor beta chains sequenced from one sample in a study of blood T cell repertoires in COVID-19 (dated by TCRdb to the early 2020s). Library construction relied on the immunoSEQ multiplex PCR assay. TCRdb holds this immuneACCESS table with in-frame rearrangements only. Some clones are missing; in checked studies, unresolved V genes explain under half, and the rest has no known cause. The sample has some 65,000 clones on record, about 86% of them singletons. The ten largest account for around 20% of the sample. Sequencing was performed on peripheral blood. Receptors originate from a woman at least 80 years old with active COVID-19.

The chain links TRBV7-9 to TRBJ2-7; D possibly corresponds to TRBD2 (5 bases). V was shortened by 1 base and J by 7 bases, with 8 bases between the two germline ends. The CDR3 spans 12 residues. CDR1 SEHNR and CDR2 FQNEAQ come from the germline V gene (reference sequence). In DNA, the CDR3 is TGTGCCAGCAGCTTAGATCGGGGAGAGCAGTACTTC. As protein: CASSLDRGEQYF. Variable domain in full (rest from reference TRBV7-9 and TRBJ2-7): DTGVSQNPRHKITKRGQNVTFRCDPISEHNRLYWYRQTLGQGPEFLTYFQNEAQLEKSRLLSDRFSAERPKGSFSTLEIQRTEQGDSAMYLCASSLDRGEQYFGPGTRLTVT.

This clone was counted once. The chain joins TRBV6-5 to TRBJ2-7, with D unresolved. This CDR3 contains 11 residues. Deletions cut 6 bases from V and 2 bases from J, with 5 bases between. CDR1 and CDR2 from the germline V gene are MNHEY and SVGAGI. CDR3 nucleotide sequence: TGTGCCAGCAGCAACACCTACGAGCAGTACTTC. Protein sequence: CASSNTYEQYF.

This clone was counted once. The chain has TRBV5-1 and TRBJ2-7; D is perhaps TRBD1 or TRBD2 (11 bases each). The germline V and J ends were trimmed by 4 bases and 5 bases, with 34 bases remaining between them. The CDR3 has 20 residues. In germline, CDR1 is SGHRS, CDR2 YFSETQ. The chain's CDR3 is CASSRRTGGRFLAGGDEQYF. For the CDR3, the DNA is TGCGCCAGCAGCAGGAGGACAGGGGGCCGATTCCTAGCGGGGGGTGACGAGCAGTACTTC.

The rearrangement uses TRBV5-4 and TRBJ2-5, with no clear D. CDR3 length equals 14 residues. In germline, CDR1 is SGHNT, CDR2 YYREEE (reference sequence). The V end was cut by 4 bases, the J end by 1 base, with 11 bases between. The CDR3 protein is CASSPRRPQETQYF. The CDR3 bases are TGTGCCAGCAGCCCAAGGCGGCCCCAAGAGACCCAGTACTTC.

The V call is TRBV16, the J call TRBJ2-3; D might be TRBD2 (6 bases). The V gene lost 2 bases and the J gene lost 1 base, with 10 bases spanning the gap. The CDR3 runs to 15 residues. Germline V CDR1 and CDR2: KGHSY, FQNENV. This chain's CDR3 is CASSQGRGRTDTQYF. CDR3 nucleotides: TGTGCCAGCAGCCAAGGGCGGGGCCGCACAGATACGCAGTATTTT.

The CDR3 DNA reads TGTGCCAGCAGCCCAGGGAGCGGGGGGGCGTCAGATACGCAGTATTTT. Protein: CASSPGSGGASDTQYF. The chain combines TRBV7-8 with TRBJ2-3, with TRBD2 matching over 10 bases. V dropped 5 bases and J dropped 4; count of bases not matched to a gene: 9. Germline loops: CDR1 SGHVS, CDR2 FQNEAQ. This CDR3 comprises 16 residues.

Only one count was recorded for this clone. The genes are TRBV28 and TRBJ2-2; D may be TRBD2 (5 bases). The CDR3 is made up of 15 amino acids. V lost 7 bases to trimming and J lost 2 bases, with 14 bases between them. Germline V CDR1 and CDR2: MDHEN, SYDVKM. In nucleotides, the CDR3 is TGTGCCAGCATTAGGTGGACTTCAAACACCGGGGAGCTGTTTTTT. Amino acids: CASIRWTSNTGELFF.

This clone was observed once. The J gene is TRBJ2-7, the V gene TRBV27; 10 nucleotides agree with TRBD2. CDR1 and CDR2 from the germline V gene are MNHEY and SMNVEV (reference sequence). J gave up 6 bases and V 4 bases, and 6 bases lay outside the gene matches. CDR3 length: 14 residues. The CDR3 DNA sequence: TGTGCCAGCAGTTACGTAGCGGGGGGCCCCGAGCAGTACTTC. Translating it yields CASSYVAGGPEQYF.

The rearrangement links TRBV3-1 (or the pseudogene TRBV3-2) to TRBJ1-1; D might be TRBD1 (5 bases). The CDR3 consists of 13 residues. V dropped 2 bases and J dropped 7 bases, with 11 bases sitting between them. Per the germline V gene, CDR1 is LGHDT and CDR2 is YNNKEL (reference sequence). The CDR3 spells CASSQPSGGEAFF. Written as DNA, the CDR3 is TGTGCCAGCAGCCAACCTTCCGGGGGTGAAGCTTTCTTT.

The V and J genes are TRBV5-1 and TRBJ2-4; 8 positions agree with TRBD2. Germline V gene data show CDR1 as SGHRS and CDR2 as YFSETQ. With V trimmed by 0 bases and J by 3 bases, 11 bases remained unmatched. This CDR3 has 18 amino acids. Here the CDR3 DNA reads TGCGCCAGCAGCTTGGGGGAAGCGGGGGCTCTTGGCAAAAACATTCAGTACTTC. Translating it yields CASSLGEAGALGKNIQYF.

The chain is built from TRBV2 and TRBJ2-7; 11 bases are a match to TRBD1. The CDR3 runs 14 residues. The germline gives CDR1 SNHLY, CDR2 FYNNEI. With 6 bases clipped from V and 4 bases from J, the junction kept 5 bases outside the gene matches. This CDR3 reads CASSGGTGGYEQYF. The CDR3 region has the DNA TGTGCCAGCAGCGGGGGGACAGGGGGTTACGAGCAGTACTTC.

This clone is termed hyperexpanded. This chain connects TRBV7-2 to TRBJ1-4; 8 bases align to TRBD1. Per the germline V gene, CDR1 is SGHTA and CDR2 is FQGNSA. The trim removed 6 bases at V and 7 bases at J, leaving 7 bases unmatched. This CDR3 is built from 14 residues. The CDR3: CASSNGQGFEKLFF. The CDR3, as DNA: TGTGCCAGCAGTAACGGACAGGGTTTTGAAAAACTGTTTTTT.

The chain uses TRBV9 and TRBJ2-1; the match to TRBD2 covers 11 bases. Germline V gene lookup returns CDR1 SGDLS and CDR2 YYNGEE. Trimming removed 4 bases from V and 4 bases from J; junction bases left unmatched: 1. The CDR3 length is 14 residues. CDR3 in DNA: TGTGCCAGCAGCTTAGCGGGGGGGTACAATGAGCAGTTCTTC. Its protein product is CASSLAGGYNEQFF.

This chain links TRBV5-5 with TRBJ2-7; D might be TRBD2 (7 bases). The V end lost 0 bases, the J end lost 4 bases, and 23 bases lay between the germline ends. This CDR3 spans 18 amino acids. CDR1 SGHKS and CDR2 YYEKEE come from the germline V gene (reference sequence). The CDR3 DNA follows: TGTGCCAGCAGCTTGGCTCCAGGGAGGGGCCCGGGGGCGTACGAGCAGTACTTC. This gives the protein CASSLAPGRGPGAYEQYF.

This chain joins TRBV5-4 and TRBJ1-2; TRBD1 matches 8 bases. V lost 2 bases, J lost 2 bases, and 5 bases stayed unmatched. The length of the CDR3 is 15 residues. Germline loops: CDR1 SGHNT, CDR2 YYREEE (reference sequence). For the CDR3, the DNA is TGTGCCAGCAGCTTCCCATACAGGGGGAACTATGGCTACACCTTC. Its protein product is CASSFPYRGNYGYTF.

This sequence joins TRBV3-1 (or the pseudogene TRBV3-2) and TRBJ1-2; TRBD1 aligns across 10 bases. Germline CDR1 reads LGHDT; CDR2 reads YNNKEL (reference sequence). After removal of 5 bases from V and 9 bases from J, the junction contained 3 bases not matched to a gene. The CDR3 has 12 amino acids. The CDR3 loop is CASSLGQGSYTF. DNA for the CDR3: TGTGCCAGCAGCTTGGGACAGGGGAGCTACACCTTC.

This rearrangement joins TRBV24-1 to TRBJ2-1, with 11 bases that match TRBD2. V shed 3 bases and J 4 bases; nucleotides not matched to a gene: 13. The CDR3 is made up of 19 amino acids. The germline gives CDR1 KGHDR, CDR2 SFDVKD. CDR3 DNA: TGTGCCACCAGTGATCCTCCAGGCTATAGCGGGGGGGATTACAATGAGCAGTTCTTC. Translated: CATSDPPGYSGGDYNEQFF.

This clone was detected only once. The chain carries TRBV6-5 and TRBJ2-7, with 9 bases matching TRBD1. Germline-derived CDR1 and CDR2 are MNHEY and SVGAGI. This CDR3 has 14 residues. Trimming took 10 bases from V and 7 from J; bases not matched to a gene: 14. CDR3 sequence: CATQVGQGSGEQYF. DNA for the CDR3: TGTGCCACTCAGGTGGGACAGGGATCTGGAGAGCAGTACTTC.

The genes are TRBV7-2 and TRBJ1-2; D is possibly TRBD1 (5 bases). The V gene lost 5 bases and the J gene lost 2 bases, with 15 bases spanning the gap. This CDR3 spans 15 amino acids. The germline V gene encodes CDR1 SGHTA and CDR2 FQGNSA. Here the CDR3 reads CASSPQGLRNYGYTF. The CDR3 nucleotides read TGTGCCAGCAGCCCCCAGGGACTAAGAAACTATGGCTACACCTTC. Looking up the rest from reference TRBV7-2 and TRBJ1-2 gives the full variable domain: GAGVSQSPSNKVTEKGKDVELRCDPISGHTALYWYRQSLGQGLEFLIYFQGNSAPDKSGLPSDRFSAERTGGSVSTLTIQRTQQEDSAVYLCASSPQGLRNYGYTFGSGTRLTVV.